At least ten counts were recorded for the clone carrying this T cell receptor (beta chain). These data belong to a study of blood T cells in healthy people across ages. Then a second PCR, running roughly 7 to 11 cycles, was carried out with a sample-barcoded 5' primer and a J-beta primer mix. A single record per CDR3 protein comes from TCRdb applying MiXCR to the 5' RACE reads. The sample yields 1,500,000 or so distinct CDR3 sequences, 40% to 45% seen once. V gave up 4 bases and J gave up 0 bases, with 11 bases separating them. CDR3 length: 15 residues. From germline, CDR1 is WSHSY and CDR2 SAAADI. The clonotype was recovered from a woman aged 18-29 years in good health. The specimen was blood. This chain uses TRBV10-2 with TRBJ2-3, with D hard to call. The CDR3 reads CASSGTWASTDTQYF. For the CDR3, the DNA is TGCGCCAGCAGTGGAACCTGGGCCAGCACAGATACGCAGTATTTT.